The 8 T cell receptor beta chains below all came from one sample that was sequenced in a study of monozygotic twins with inflammatory bowel disease. TCRdb re-called the 5' RACE reads, yielding one record per CDR3 amino acid sequence without DNA. Its clone listing holds 400,000 or so distinct CDR3 sequences. The material sequenced was blood. The receptors were gathered from a human donor with ulcerative colitis or Crohn's disease, or a healthy co-twin of an affected twin (not recorded which).

V and J are TRBV12-3 or TRBV12-4 and TRBJ1-1. The CDR3 extends over 15 amino acids. CDR3 residues: CASSSSVGLNTEAFF.

The rearrangement uses TRBV12-3 or TRBV12-4 and TRBJ1-5; the TCRdb D gene call, TRBD1, has no DNA to confirm it. The CDR3 sequence is 14 residues long. CDR3 sequence reads: CASSDRFSNQPQHF.

The rearrangement joins TRBV10-3 to TRBJ2-3; the TRBD2 assignment by TCRdb is unverifiable without DNA. This CDR3 has 16 amino acids. Germline V gene lookup returns CDR1 ENHRY and CDR2 SYGVKD. The CDR3: CAISDPSQRNTDTQYF.

The chain recombines TRBV20-1 with TRBJ2-5. Germline V gene lookup returns CDR1 DFQATT and CDR2 SNEGSKA (reference sequence). This CDR3 spans 13 amino acids. This CDR3 reads CSARPTAQETQYF.

V gene TRBV11-1 combines with J gene TRBJ2-1; TCRdb's D gene call, TRBD2, goes unchecked for lack of DNA. CDR1 is SGHAT and CDR2 is FQDESV in the germline V gene (reference sequence). This CDR3 comprises 18 residues. CDR3 in amino acids: CASSSQAGGYSSYNEQFF.

V gene TRBV12-3 or TRBV12-4 combines with J gene TRBJ2-1; absent DNA, TCRdb's TRBD2 call cannot be checked. CDR3 size: 15 residues. The CDR3 sequence: CASSPPGLEYNEQFF.

V is TRBV5-6 and J is TRBJ2-2; TCRdb proposes TRBD1, but this gene call is untestable without DNA. This CDR3 has 16 amino acids. Germline CDR1 and CDR2: SGHDT and YYEEEE. CDR3 in amino acids: CASSLWVRPNTGELFF.

This chain connects TRBV5-1 to TRBJ2-7; TCRdb calls TRBD1, which cannot be checked without DNA. The CDR3 consists of 15 residues. CDR1 and CDR2 (germline): SGHRS, YFSETQ. CDR3 sequence reads: CASSRDRGTLGEQYF. Looking up the rest from reference TRBV5-1 and TRBJ2-7 gives the full variable domain: KAGVTQTPRYLIKTRGQQVTLSCSPISGHRSVSWYQQTPGQGLQFLFEYFSETQRNKGNFPGRFSGRQFSNSRSEMNVSTLELGDSALYLCASSRDRGTLGEQYFGPGTRLTVT.